Described below is a single TCR beta chain sequence and its context. Germline lookup yields CDR1 MDHEN and CDR2 SYDVKM. Trimming removed 5 bases from V and 9 bases from J; junction bases left unmatched: 14. The CDR3 loop spans 16 amino acids. The study assigned cohorts using participant-reported clinical history. This table comes from immunoSEQ multiplex PCR, and its TCRdb copy is limited to in-frame clones, with some not included. The sample shows around 250,000 clones, about 87% of them seen only once. The data are from a study of blood T cell repertoires in COVID-19. Study at large: The analysed material was cDNA or gDNA that came from T cells, B-cell-depleted T cells, or PBMCs.

The sequencing sample was made of PBMCs or T cells enriched from blood (not recorded which). This chain joins TRBV28 and TRBJ2-1; 9 bases are shared with TRBD2. The clonotype comes from a woman aged 40 to 50 with acute COVID-19. CDR3 protein: CASSPPGGSGSPEQFF. As DNA, the CDR3 is TGTGCCAGCAGTCCCCCCGGTGGTAGCGGGAGTCCTGAGCAGTTCTTC.